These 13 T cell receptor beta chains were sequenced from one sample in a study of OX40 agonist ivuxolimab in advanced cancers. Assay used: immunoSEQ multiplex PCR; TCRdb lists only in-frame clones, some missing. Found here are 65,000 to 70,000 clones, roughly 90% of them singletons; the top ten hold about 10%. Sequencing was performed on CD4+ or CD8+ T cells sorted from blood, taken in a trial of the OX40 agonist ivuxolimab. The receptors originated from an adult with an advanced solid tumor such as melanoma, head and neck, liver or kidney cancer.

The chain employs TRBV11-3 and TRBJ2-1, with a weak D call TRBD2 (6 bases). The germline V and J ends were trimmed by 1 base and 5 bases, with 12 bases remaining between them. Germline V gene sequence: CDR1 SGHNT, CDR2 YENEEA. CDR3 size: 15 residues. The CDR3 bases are TGTGCCAGCAGCTTAGTCGGGGGAAGAAACAATGAGCAGTTCTTC. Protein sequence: CASSLVGGRNNEQFF. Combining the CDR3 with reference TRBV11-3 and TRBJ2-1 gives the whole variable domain EAGVVQSPRYKIIEKKQPVAFWCNPISGHNTLYWYLQNLGQGPELLIRYENEEAVDDSQLPKDRFSAERLKGVDSTLKIQPAELGDSAVYLCASSLVGGRNNEQFFGPGTRLTVL.

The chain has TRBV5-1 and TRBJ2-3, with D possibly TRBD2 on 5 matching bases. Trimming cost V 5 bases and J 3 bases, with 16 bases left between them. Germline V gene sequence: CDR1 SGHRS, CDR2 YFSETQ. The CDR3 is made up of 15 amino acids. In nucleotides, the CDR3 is TGCGCCAGCAGGTCCCCAGGTCGGGAAACAGATACGCAGTATTTT. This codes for CASRSPGRETDTQYF. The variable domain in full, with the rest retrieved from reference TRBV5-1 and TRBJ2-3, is KAGVTQTPRYLIKTRGQQVTLSCSPISGHRSVSWYQQTPGQGLQFLFEYFSETQRNKGNFPGRFSGRQFSNSRSEMNVSTLELGDSALYLCASRSPGRETDTQYFGPGTRLTVL.

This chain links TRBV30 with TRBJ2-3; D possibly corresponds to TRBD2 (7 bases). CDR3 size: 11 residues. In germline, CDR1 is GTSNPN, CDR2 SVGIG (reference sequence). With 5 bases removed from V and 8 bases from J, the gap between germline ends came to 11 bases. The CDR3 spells CAWAGEGTQYF. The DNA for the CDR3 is TGTGCCTGGGCAGGGGAGGGTACGCAGTATTTT.

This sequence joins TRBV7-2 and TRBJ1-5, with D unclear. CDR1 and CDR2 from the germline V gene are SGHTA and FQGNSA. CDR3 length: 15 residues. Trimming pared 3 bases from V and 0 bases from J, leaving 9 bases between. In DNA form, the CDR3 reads TGTGCCAGCAGCTTCTATGCGGATAGCAATCAGCCCCAGCATTTT. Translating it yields CASSFYADSNQPQHF.

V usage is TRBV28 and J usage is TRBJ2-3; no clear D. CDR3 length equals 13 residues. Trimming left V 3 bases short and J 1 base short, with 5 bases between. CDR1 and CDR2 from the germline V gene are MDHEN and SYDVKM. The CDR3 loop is CASSLAGTDTQYF. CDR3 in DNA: TGTGCCAGCAGTTTGGCTGGCACAGATACGCAGTATTTT.

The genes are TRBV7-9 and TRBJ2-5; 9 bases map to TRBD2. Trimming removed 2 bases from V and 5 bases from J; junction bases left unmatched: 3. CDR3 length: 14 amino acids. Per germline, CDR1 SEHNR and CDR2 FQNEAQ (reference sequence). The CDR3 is CASSLWREGETQYF. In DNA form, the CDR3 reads TGTGCCAGCAGCTTATGGCGGGAGGGCGAGACCCAGTACTTC. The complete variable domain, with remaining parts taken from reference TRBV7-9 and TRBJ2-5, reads DTGVSQNPRHKITKRGQNVTFRCDPISEHNRLYWYRQTLGQGPEFLTYFQNEAQLEKSRLLSDRFSAERPKGSFSTLEIQRTEQGDSAMYLCASSLWREGETQYFGPGTRLLVL.

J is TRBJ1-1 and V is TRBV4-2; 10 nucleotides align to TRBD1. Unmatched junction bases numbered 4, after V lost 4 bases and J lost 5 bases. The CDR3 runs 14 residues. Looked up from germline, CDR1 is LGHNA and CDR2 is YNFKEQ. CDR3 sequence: CASSLRQGATEAFF. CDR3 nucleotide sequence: TGTGCCAGCAGCCTCCGACAGGGGGCAACTGAAGCTTTCTTT.

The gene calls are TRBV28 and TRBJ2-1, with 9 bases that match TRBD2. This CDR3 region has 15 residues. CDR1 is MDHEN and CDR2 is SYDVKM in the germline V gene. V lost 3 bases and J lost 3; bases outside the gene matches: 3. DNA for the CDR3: TGTGCCAGCAGTTTTCTAGCGGGATACTACAATGAGCAGTTCTTC. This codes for CASSFLAGYYNEQFF. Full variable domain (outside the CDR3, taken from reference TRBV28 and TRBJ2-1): DVKVTQSSRYLVKRTGEKVFLECVQDMDHENMFWYRQDPGLGLRLIYFSYDVKMKEKGDIPEGYSVSREKKERFSLILESASTNQTSMYLCASSFLAGYYNEQFFGPGTRLTVL.

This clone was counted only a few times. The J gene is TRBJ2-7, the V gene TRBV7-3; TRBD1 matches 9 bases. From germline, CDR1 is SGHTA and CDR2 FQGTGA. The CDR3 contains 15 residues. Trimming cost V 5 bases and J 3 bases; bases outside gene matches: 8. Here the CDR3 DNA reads TGTGCCAGCAGCCCAAGACAGGGGGAATTCTACGAGCAGTACTTC. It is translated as CASSPRQGEFYEQYF.

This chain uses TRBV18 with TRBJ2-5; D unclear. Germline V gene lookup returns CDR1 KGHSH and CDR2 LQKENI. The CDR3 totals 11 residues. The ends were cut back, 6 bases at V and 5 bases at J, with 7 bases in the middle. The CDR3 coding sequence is TGTGCCAGCTCTCCCCGCGAGACCCAGTACTTC. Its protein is CASSPRETQYF.

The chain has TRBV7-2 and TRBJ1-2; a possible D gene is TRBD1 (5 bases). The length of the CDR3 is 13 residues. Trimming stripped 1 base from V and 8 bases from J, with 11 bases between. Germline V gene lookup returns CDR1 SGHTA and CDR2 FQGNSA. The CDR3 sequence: CASSLGGEGGYTF. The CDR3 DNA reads TGTGCCAGCAGCTTAGGGGGGGAGGGAGGCTACACCTTC.

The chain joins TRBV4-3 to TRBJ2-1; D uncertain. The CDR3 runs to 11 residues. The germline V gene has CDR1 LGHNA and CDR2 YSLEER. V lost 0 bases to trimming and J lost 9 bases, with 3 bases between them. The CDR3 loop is CASSQEREQFF. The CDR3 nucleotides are TGCGCCAGCAGCCAAGAACGTGAGCAGTTCTTC.

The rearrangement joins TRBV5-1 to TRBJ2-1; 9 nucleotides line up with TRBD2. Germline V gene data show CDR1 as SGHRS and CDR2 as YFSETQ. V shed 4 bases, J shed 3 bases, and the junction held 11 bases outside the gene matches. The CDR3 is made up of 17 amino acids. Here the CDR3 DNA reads TGCGCCAGCAGCGCGGTCCCAGCGGGAGGACTCTACAATGAGCAGTTCTTC. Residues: CASSAVPAGGLYNEQFF.